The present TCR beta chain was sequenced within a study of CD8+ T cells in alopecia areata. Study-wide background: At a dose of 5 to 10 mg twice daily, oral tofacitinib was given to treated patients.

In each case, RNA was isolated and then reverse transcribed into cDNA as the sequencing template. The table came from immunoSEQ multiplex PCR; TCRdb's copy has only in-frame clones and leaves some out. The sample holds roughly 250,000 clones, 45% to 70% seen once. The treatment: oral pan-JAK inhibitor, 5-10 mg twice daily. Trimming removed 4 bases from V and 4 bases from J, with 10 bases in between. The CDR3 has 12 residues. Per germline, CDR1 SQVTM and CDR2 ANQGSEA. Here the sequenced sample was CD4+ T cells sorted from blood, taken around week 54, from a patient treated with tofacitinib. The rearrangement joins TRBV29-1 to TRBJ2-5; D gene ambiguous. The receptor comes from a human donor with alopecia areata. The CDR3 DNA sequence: TGCAGCGTTGCCAAACCATCAGAGACCCAGTACTTC. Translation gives CSVAKPSETQYF.